The 19 T cell receptor beta chains given below trace back to one sample, sequenced in a study of cytomegalovirus exposure and HLA in healthy donors. The PCR contained 60 Vbeta and 13 Jbeta primers. Here immunoSEQ multiplex PCR was the method, and the copy in TCRdb shows in-frame clones only, minus some. The sample consists of roughly 130,000 clones, roughly 88% of them appearing once. The sample comprised PBMCs. The source of these receptors is a woman aged 18-30 years in good health and CMV-seropositive.

This clone turned up a few times. The chain links TRBV6-6 to TRBJ1-5; D unresolved. The germline V gene encodes CDR1 MNHNY and CDR2 SVGAGI (reference sequence). The CDR3 is 15 residues long. Trimming removed 2 bases at V and 2 bases at J, with 10 bases between. CDR3 sequence reads: CASSYRGNGNQPQHF. CDR3 DNA sequence: TGTGCCAGCAGTTACCGCGGCAATGGCAATCAGCCCCAGCATTTT.

V gene TRBV20-1 combines with J gene TRBJ1-2; the D gene is possibly TRBD1 (6 bases). Germline values: CDR1 DFQATT, CDR2 SNEGSKA (reference sequence). The CDR3 is 11 residues long. Trimming removed 4 bases from V and 7 bases from J, with 10 bases in between. The CDR3 reads CSATPGAGYTF. The CDR3 nucleotides are TGCAGTGCTACCCCAGGGGCTGGCTACACCTTC.

J is TRBJ2-7 and V is TRBV4-1; the D gene is possibly TRBD2 (5 bases). Germline V gives CDR1 MGHRA, CDR2 YSYEKL. The CDR3 loop spans 15 amino acids. Trimming shortened V by 1 base and J by 0 bases, and 10 bases separated the two germline ends. The DNA of the CDR3 is TGCGCCAGCAGCCAAGCGGACTCCCTCTCCTACGAGCAGTACTTC. Its protein product is CASSQADSLSYEQYF.

V is TRBV5-1 and J is TRBJ1-1; D ambiguous. CDR3 length equals 13 residues. The ends were cut back, 4 bases at V and 5 bases at J, with 12 bases in the middle. Germline V gives CDR1 SGHRS, CDR2 YFSETQ. The CDR3 DNA is TGCGCCAGCAGCGAGGGCCCCGAGACTGAAGCTTTCTTT. Encoded protein: CASSEGPETEAFF. Full variable domain (missing parts from reference TRBV5-1 and TRBJ1-1): KAGVTQTPRYLIKTRGQQVTLSCSPISGHRSVSWYQQTPGQGLQFLFEYFSETQRNKGNFPGRFSGRQFSNSRSEMNVSTLELGDSALYLCASSEGPETEAFFGQGTRLTVV.

The chain combines TRBV18 with TRBJ1-2; D is uncertain. This CDR3 spans 15 amino acids. CDR1 and CDR2 (germline): KGHSH, LQKENI. Trimming removed 0 bases at V and 4 bases at J, with 12 bases between. CDR3 sequence reads: CASSPPGVAVYGYTF. As DNA, the CDR3 is TGTGCCAGCTCACCACCGGGAGTCGCAGTCTATGGCTACACCTTC.

The CDR3 DNA follows: TGTGCCAGCAGTGAAGCGTACACAGGCTACACCTTC. This translates into CASSEAYTGYTF. This chain uses TRBV2 with TRBJ1-2; no clear D. Looked up from germline, CDR1 is SNHLY and CDR2 is FYNNEI. This CDR3 has 12 amino acids. V lost 0 bases and J 8 bases, leaving 7 bases between the germline ends.

The chain has TRBV5-4 and TRBJ2-3; 9 nucleotides agree with TRBD1. Germline-derived CDR1 and CDR2 are SGHNT and YYREEE (reference sequence). The CDR3 runs to 15 residues. The V and J ends lost 0 bases and 4 bases, in that order; junction bases with no gene match: 3. The CDR3 loop reads CASSLDGDRADTQYF. Here the CDR3 DNA reads TGTGCCAGCAGCTTGGACGGGGACAGGGCAGATACGCAGTATTTT.

The J gene is TRBJ1-1, the V gene TRBV6-6; D perhaps matches TRBD1 (5 bases). Trimming shortened V by 7 bases and J by 5 bases, and 20 bases separated the two germline ends. CDR3 length equals 15 residues. Germline V gene lookup returns CDR1 MNHNY and CDR2 SVGAGI (reference sequence). For the CDR3, the DNA is TGTGCCAGCAATCACCCGGGGGGTGGGAAGACTGAAGCTTTCTTT. This gives the protein CASNHPGGGKTEAFF.

The rearrangement uses TRBV9 and TRBJ2-5; the match to TRBD2 covers 8 bases. V was clipped by 0 bases and J by 0 bases; unmatched bases: 4. The CDR3 sequence is 16 residues long. Germline CDR1 reads SGDLS; CDR2 reads YYNGEE. As DNA, the CDR3 is TGTGCCAGCAGCGTAGGTCAGCGGGGGAACCAAGAGACCCAGTACTTC. Translation: CASSVGQRGNQETQYF.

This clone has a handful of counts. The V gene is TRBV4-1, the J gene TRBJ2-1, with 12 bases matching TRBD2. The J segment lost 0 bases and the V segment lost 4 bases, leaving 10 bases of the junction unmatched. Germline V lookup: CDR1 MGHRA, CDR2 YSYEKL. This CDR3 is built from 19 residues. The CDR3 reads CASSPTGTSGFSSYNEQFF. The CDR3 DNA is TGCGCCAGCAGCCCGACAGGGACTAGCGGGTTTAGCTCCTACAATGAGCAGTTCTTC.

The gene calls are TRBV27 and TRBJ2-1; 10 bases agree with TRBD2. Germline V gives CDR1 MNHEY, CDR2 SMNVEV (reference sequence). This CDR3 is 17 amino acids long. The V segment lost 2 bases and the J segment 4 bases; nucleotides outside the gene matches: 8. The CDR3: CASSLRDPGLAYNEQFF. The CDR3 DNA follows: TGTGCCAGCAGTTTACGCGATCCGGGACTAGCGTACAATGAGCAGTTCTTC.

The genes are TRBV18 and TRBJ1-3; D unresolved. With 5 bases removed from V and 0 bases from J, the gap between germline ends came to 26 bases. CDR3 length equals 20 residues. The germline V gene encodes CDR1 KGHSH and CDR2 LQKENI. CDR3 in amino acids: CASSGGLRAVNLDSGNTIYF. The CDR3 region has the DNA TGTGCCAGCTCAGGAGGGCTACGGGCGGTAAATCTGGACTCTGGAAACACCATATATTTT.

The chain joins TRBV29-1 to TRBJ2-5, with 10 bases lining up with TRBD2. Germline V gene data show CDR1 as SQVTM and CDR2 as ANQGSEA. This CDR3 comprises 16 residues. The V and J ends lost 0 bases and 1 base, in that order; junction bases with no gene match: 5. CDR3: CSVEDFGLAVQETQYF. The CDR3 bases are TGCAGCGTTGAAGATTTCGGACTAGCGGTCCAAGAGACCCAGTACTTC.

The genes are TRBV19 and TRBJ1-2; D is perhaps TRBD1 (5 bases). CDR3 length: 12 residues. The germline V gene has CDR1 LNHDA and CDR2 SQIVND (reference sequence). The V end lost 6 bases, the J end lost 6 bases, and 11 bases lay between the germline ends. CDR3 DNA: TGTGCCAGTAGAGGGGCCGCCCATGGCTACACCTTC. Translated: CASRGAAHGYTF.

The J gene is TRBJ1-1, the V gene TRBV5-1; D might be TRBD1 (5 bases). The V gene lost 5 bases and the J gene lost 1 base, with 9 bases spanning the gap. CDR3 size: 13 residues. CDR1 is SGHRS and CDR2 is YFSETQ in the germline V gene. In DNA, the CDR3 is TGCGCCAGCAGGCCCCAGGGGAACACTGAAGCTTTCTTT. Translated, it gives CASRPQGNTEAFF.

This rearrangement joins TRBV7-8 to TRBJ1-6; D perhaps matches TRBD1 (6 bases). The CDR3 totals 15 residues. Germline V gives CDR1 SGHVS, CDR2 FQNEAQ. Trimming took off 5 bases at V and 8 bases at J, with 16 bases between the two ends. The CDR3 loop reads CASSPGTPNDSPLHF. For the CDR3, the DNA is TGTGCCAGCAGCCCCGGGACACCGAATGATTCACCCCTCCACTTT.

The rearrangement links TRBV5-1 to TRBJ2-5; 7 nucleotides line up with TRBD1. The CDR3 runs to 15 residues. Germline trimming cut 0 bases from V and 2 bases from J; bases unmatched to any gene: 4. CDR1 is SGHRS, CDR2 YFSETQ, per germline. CDR3 sequence reads: CASSLGDRPQETQYF. The CDR3 DNA follows: TGCGCCAGCAGCTTGGGGGACAGACCGCAAGAGACCCAGTACTTC. Full variable domain (rest looked up from reference TRBV5-1 and TRBJ2-5): KAGVTQTPRYLIKTRGQQVTLSCSPISGHRSVSWYQQTPGQGLQFLFEYFSETQRNKGNFPGRFSGRQFSNSRSEMNVSTLELGDSALYLCASSLGDRPQETQYFGPGTRLLVL.

This clone was recorded once. The chain is built from TRBV7-6 and TRBJ2-7, with D hard to call. The germline gives CDR1 SGHVS, CDR2 FNYEAQ. Trimming took 5 bases from V and 4 from J, leaving 9 bases between them. This CDR3 spans 12 amino acids. The CDR3 bases are TGTGCCAGCAGCCACGGGTCTTACGAGCAGTACTTC. Translated, it gives CASSHGSYEQYF. The full variable domain, with the rest looked up from reference TRBV7-6 and TRBJ2-7, is GAGVSQSPRYKVTKRGQDVALRCDPISGHVSLYWYRQALGQGPEFLTYFNYEAQQDKSGLPNDRFSAERPEGSISTLTIQRTEQRDSAMYRCASSHGSYEQYFGPGTRLTVT.

The V gene is TRBV4-1, the J gene TRBJ2-5; 13 bases line up with TRBD2. CDR1 MGHRA and CDR2 YSYEKL come from the germline V gene. Trimming took 4 bases from V and 2 from J; bases not matched to a gene: 10. The CDR3 totals 18 residues. CDR3 residues: CASSRTGTSGAPQETQYF. The CDR3 bases are TGCGCCAGCAGCCGGACCGGGACTAGCGGGGCTCCACAAGAGACCCAGTACTTC.